What follows is one T cell receptor beta chain and its context. Its antigen remains unidentified. The record originates from a study of cytomegalovirus exposure and HLA in healthy donors. Study-level points and caveats: Presence/absence analyses assumed roughly uniform sequencing depth across donors. Researchers reported in a later analysis that a missense DCLRE1C variant was tied to TCR beta V- and J-gene trimming.

The PCR used 60 Vbeta and 13 Jbeta primers. The table came from immunoSEQ multiplex PCR; TCRdb's copy has only in-frame clones and leaves some out. The table lists 180,000 or so clones, about 75% of them singletons. Healthy bone marrow donors supplied every sample. The CDR3 is 14 residues long. Germline V lookup: CDR1 MDHEN, CDR2 SYDVKM. V shed 3 bases and J shed 7 bases, with 12 bases lying between them. The specimen sequenced was PBMCs. The receptor was isolated from a man in his fifties in good health and CMV-seropositive. The chain uses TRBV28 and TRBJ1-4; the D is unclear. The DNA of the CDR3 is TGTGCCAGCAGTTTTGAGGGTGGCCCTGAAAAACTGTTTTTT. As protein: CASSFEGGPEKLFF.